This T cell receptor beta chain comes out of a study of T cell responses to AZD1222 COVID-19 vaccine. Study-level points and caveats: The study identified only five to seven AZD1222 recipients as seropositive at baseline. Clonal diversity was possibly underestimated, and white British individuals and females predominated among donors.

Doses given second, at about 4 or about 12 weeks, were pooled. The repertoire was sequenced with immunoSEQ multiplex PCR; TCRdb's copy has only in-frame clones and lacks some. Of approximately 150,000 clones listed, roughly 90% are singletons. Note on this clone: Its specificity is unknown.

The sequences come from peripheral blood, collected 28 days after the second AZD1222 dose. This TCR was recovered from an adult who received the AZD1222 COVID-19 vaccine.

The CDR3 sequence: CASTYGGHEQFF. CDR3 coding DNA: TGTGCCAGCACCTACGGGGGCCATGAGCAGTTCTTC. The chain has TRBV7-9 and TRBJ2-1; D tentatively fits TRBD1 or TRBD2 (6 bases each). Trimming pared 7 bases from V and 8 bases from J, leaving 12 bases between. The CDR3 contains 12 residues. Germline CDR1 and CDR2: SEHNR and FQNEAQ (reference sequence).